The rows below give T cell receptor beta chains drawn from one sample of a study of shared clonotypes between healthy human individuals. Sequenced by immunoSEQ multiplex PCR; TCRdb stores in-frame clones only, minus some. The table includes more than 2,000,000 clones, just over 90% detected once. The sequenced sample consisted of naive CD4+ T cells sorted from blood. The origin of the receptors is a man in his late teens or twenties in good health. Each CDR3 is given with its conserved first and last residue. The order of the fields is V gene, D gene, J gene, clone size, CDR3 DNA, CDR3 protein. D genes are given only for firm matches. Clone size is stated in some rows and not others, as once, few, many or a class when expanded.

TRBV6-1,NA,TRBJ1-6,NA,TGTGCCAGCAGTTGGCCGTATTCACCCCTCCACTTT,CASSWPYSPLHF
TRBV5-1,TRBD1,TRBJ2-7,NA,TGCGCCAGCAGCTCCTCGGGACAGGGTGCCTACGAGCAGTACTTC,CASSSSGQGAYEQYF
TRBV5-4,NA,TRBJ2-2,NA,TGTGCCAGCAGCTTGGCTCTACCCGGGAGCGGGGAGCTGTTTTTT,CASSLALPGSGELFF
TRBV28,NA,TRBJ1-1,NA,TGTGCCAGCAGCTCTCCTCTTCAGACTGAAGCTTTCTTT,CASSSPLQTEAFF
TRBV29-1,NA,TRBJ2-7,NA,TGCAGCGCCTCCGACAGATCGAGCTCCTACGAGCAGTACTTC,CSASDRSSSYEQYF
TRBV11-2,NA,TRBJ2-5,NA,TGTGCCAGCAGCTTGAATGGAGAGACCCAGTACTTC,CASSLNGETQYF
TRBV7-9,TRBD1,TRBJ1-1,once,TGTGCCAGCAGTGGGACAGGGGGCAATTTCCTTACTGAAGCTTTCTTT,CASSGTGGNFLTEAFF
TRBV5-6,NA,TRBJ1-1,NA,TGTGCCAGCAGCTCATCAGTTCGGGACCCAGGGAGAGGGTTCACTGAAGCTTTCTTT,CASSSSVRDPGRGFTEAFF
TRBV5-1,TRBD1,TRBJ1-1,NA,TGCGCCAGCAGCGAGACGTCGGGACAGGAAGCTTTCTTT,CASSETSGQEAFF
TRBV7-9,TRBD2,TRBJ2-1,NA,TGTGCCAGCAGCTTAGGGTCTAGCGGGGGCCTCAATGAGCAGTTCTTC,CASSLGSSGGLNEQFF
TRBV6-5,TRBD1,TRBJ2-1,NA,TGTGCCAGTCGGGACAGCAATGAGCAGTTCTTC,CASRDSNEQFF
TRBV11-2,TRBD2,TRBJ2-7,NA,TGTGCCAGCAGATTAACCGGGACTAGCGTTTCCTACGAGCAGTACTTC,CASRLTGTSVSYEQYF
TRBV28,TRBD2,TRBJ2-3,NA,TGTGCCAGCAGTTTATTGGGACTAGCGGGGGAAAGCACAGATACGCAGTATTTT,CASSLLGLAGESTDTQYF
TRBV4-3,TRBD2,TRBJ2-1,NA,TGCGCCAGCAGCCCCCCGGGACTAGCGGGAGGCAATGAGCAGTTCTTC,CASSPPGLAGGNEQFF
TRBV5-1,NA,TRBJ1-2,NA,TGTGCCAGCAGCTTGCCAGCCAACTATGGCTACACCTTC,CASSLPANYGYTF
TRBV4-1,TRBD1,TRBJ1-2,NA,TGCGCCAGCAGCCAAGGAGACAGGGGTCACGGCTACACCTTC,CASSQGDRGHGYTF
TRBV5-4,TRBD2,TRBJ2-2,NA,TGTGCCAGCAGCTTGTTACCGGGGGGGGCCTTGCCCGGGGAGCTGTTTTTT,CASSLLPGGALPGELFF